A selection of T cell receptor beta chains follows, all from one sample in a study of cytomegalovirus exposure and HLA in healthy donors. Profiling relied on immunoSEQ multiplex PCR, and the TCRdb table lists in-frame clones only, not all of them. Of approximately 190,000 clones in the sample, 80% are singletons; the top ten hold 6.3%. Sequenced: PBMCs. Source of these receptors: a man aged 40-49 years in good health and CMV-seropositive. The CDR3 runs from the conserved cysteine through the conserved F or W. A D gene is named only where the DNA matches it firmly. Size is omitted from some rows. Given values are once, few, many or a class for expanded clones.

j_gene: TRBJ2-7; v_gene: TRBV13; d_gene: .; abundance: few; CDR3aa: CASSSGGPEQYF; CDR3nt: TGTGCCAGCAGCTCCGGGGGACCCGAGCAGTACTTC
j_gene: TRBJ2-5; v_gene: TRBV6-6; d_gene: TRBD2; abundance: once; CDR3aa: CASKPTSGGRVAQYF; CDR3nt: TGTGCCAGCAAACCCACTAGCGGGGGGAGGGTGGCCCAGTACTTC
j_gene: TRBJ2-1; v_gene: TRBV30; d_gene: TRBD2; abundance: once; CDR3aa: CAWVRGGLSSYNEQFF; CDR3nt: TGTGCCTGGGTGCGCGGGGGGCTGAGCTCCTACAATGAGCAGTTCTTC
j_gene: TRBJ1-2; v_gene: TRBV7-8; d_gene: .; abundance: .; CDR3aa: CASSPAGRSRGSYTF; CDR3nt: TGTGCCAGCAGCCCCGCGGGACGGTCCCGGGGTAGCTACACCTTC
j_gene: TRBJ2-7; v_gene: TRBV6-5; d_gene: TRBD2; abundance: .; CDR3aa: CASRAGAWDEQYF; CDR3nt: TGTGCCAGCAGAGCGGGGGCCTGGGACGAGCAGTACTTC
j_gene: TRBJ1-4; v_gene: TRBV18; d_gene: .; abundance: once; CDR3aa: CASSQSNGNEKLFF; CDR3nt: TGTGCCAGCTCACAGTCAAACGGGAACGAAAAACTGTTTTTT
j_gene: TRBJ1-1; v_gene: TRBV7-2; d_gene: TRBD1; abundance: .; CDR3aa: CASSYAQQGRAFF; CDR3nt: TGTGCCAGCAGCTACGCCCAACAGGGGCGGGCTTTCTTT
j_gene: TRBJ1-4; v_gene: TRBV27; d_gene: TRBD1; abundance: .; CDR3aa: CASRPTGGLRSTNEKLFF; CDR3nt: TGTGCCAGCAGGCCTACAGGGGGCCTTCGGTCAACTAATGAAAAACTGTTTTTT
j_gene: TRBJ1-1; v_gene: TRBV10-3; d_gene: .; abundance: .; CDR3aa: CAIIGDSYTEAFF; CDR3nt: TGTGCCATCATAGGTGACAGTTACACTGAAGCTTTCTTT
j_gene: TRBJ2-2; v_gene: TRBV7-8; d_gene: .; abundance: few; CDR3aa: CASRMGGTGELFF; CDR3nt: TGTGCCAGCAGGATGGGGGGTACCGGGGAGCTGTTTTTT
j_gene: TRBJ2-7; v_gene: TRBV5-1; d_gene: TRBD1; abundance: .; CDR3aa: CASRRQGAYEQYF; CDR3nt: TGCGCCAGCAGGCGACAGGGGGCTTACGAGCAGTACTTC
j_gene: TRBJ2-3; v_gene: TRBV5-1; d_gene: .; abundance: .; CDR3aa: CASSSTVSADTQYF; CDR3nt: TGCGCCAGCAGCTCCACCGTCAGTGCAGATACGCAGTATTTT
j_gene: TRBJ2-5; v_gene: TRBV10-3; d_gene: .; abundance: .; CDR3aa: CAISARGGKAAGGRETQYF; CDR3nt: TGTGCCATCAGCGCCAGGGGGGGAAAGGCGGCGGGGGGCCGAGAGACCCAGTACTTC
j_gene: TRBJ2-7; v_gene: TRBV30; d_gene: TRBD2; abundance: .; CDR3aa: CAYSGGAWYEQYF; CDR3nt: TGTGCCTACAGCGGGGGGGCCTGGTACGAGCAGTACTTC
j_gene: TRBJ2-7; v_gene: TRBV6-5; d_gene: .; abundance: .; CDR3aa: CASSSRAGAHEQYF; CDR3nt: TGTGCCAGCAGTTCCCGGGCAGGGGCCCACGAGCAGTACTTC
j_gene: TRBJ2-3; v_gene: TRBV6-6; d_gene: .; abundance: .; CDR3aa: CASRERLTTQYF; CDR3nt: TGTGCCAGCAGGGAGCGGTTGACGACGCAGTATTTT
j_gene: TRBJ2-1; v_gene: TRBV23-1; d_gene: .; abundance: .; CDR3aa: CASSQSRGSSYNEQFF; CDR3nt: TGCGCCAGCAGTCAATCTCGGGGAAGCTCCTACAATGAGCAGTTCTTC
j_gene: TRBJ2-7; v_gene: TRBV4-3; d_gene: TRBD1; abundance: .; CDR3aa: CASSQVGQGADEQYF; CDR3nt: TGCGCCAGCAGCCAAGTTGGGCAGGGGGCTGACGAGCAGTACTTC
j_gene: TRBJ2-2; v_gene: TRBV10-1; d_gene: .; abundance: .; CDR3aa: CASTKRLGAGTGELFF; CDR3nt: TGCGCCAGCACAAAGCGGTTGGGGGCCGGCACCGGGGAGCTGTTTTTT
j_gene: TRBJ1-1; v_gene: TRBV29-1; d_gene: TRBD1; abundance: .; CDR3aa: CSVLGQAGLNTEAFF; CDR3nt: TGCAGCGTCCTGGGACAGGCGGGCTTGAACACTGAAGCTTTCTTT
j_gene: TRBJ1-4; v_gene: TRBV5-1; d_gene: TRBD1; abundance: .; CDR3aa: CASSSRGRDEKLFF; CDR3nt: TGCGCCAGCAGCTCCAGGGGGCGCGATGAAAAACTGTTTTTT
j_gene: TRBJ2-3; v_gene: TRBV4-3; d_gene: TRBD2; abundance: .; CDR3aa: CASSQEAGGADTQYF; CDR3nt: TGCGCCAGCAGCCAAGAAGCGGGGGGGGCAGATACGCAGTATTTT
j_gene: TRBJ1-4; v_gene: TRBV7-8; d_gene: .; abundance: .; CDR3aa: CASSPYKNEKLFF; CDR3nt: TGTGCCAGCAGCCCATACAAGAATGAAAAACTGTTTTTT
j_gene: TRBJ1-2; v_gene: TRBV5-4; d_gene: .; abundance: .; CDR3aa: CASSLADSPYTF; CDR3nt: TGTGCCAGCAGCTTGGCCGACTCTCCCTACACCTTC
j_gene: TRBJ1-5; v_gene: TRBV5-1; d_gene: TRBD1; abundance: .; CDR3aa: CASSLGTGTNQPQHF; CDR3nt: TGCGCCAGCAGCTTGGGGACAGGTACGAATCAGCCCCAGCATTTT
j_gene: TRBJ1-5; v_gene: TRBV6-1; d_gene: TRBD1; abundance: .; CDR3aa: CASSAQTGGWGNQPQHF; CDR3nt: TGTGCCAGCAGTGCCCAGACAGGGGGCTGGGGCAATCAGCCCCAGCATTTT